The rows below give T cell receptor beta chains drawn from one sample of a study of regulatory T cells in long-lasting Graves disease. TCRdb called the multiplex PCR reads again in MiXCR, with one record for every CDR3 protein. The data contain 560,000 or so distinct CDR3 sequences, more than 15% of them singletons. This sample also appeared in a second study, on T cells in Graves' hyperthyroidism and ophthalmopathy.

The sequenced sample was peripheral blood mononuclear cells (PBMCs), obtained at new diagnosis, from a patient treated with antithyroid drugs. The receptors here all came from a man aged 18-30 years with Graves disease. Both conserved end residues are part of each CDR3. D genes are given only for firm matches. Clone size is not always given. Where it is, it says once, few, many or a class for expanded clones.

J gene	V gene	D gene	CDR3 length	clone size	CDR3 DNA	CDR3 protein
TRBJ1-1	TRBV7-3	NA	12	few	TGTGCCAGCAGCCCAGGCACGTCTGAAACTTTCTTT	CASSPGTSETFF
TRBJ2-7	TRBV12-3/TRBV12-4	TRBD2	13	many	TGTGCCAGCAGTAGGACTAGTCCCCACGAGCAGTACTTC	CASSRTSPHEQYF
TRBJ2-7	TRBV28	TRBD1	15	NA	TGTGCCAGCAGTTCCCCCGGGACAGGAGCCCACGAGCAGTACTTC	CASSSPGTGAHEQYF
TRBJ1-5	TRBV6-1	NA	14	many	TGTGCCAGCAGGCCGGGGGGGGAGAATCGGCCCCAGCATTTT	CASRPGGENRPQHF
TRBJ2-7	TRBV7-9	TRBD1	15	NA	TGTGCCAGCAGCTTCCCCGGGACAGGGAACTACGAGCAGTACTTC	CASSFPGTGNYEQYF
TRBJ1-1	TRBV25-1	TRBD1	15	many	TGTGCCAGCAGGGCTGCGGGGACAGGGGTATCTGAAGCTTTCTTT	CASRAAGTGVSEAFF
TRBJ2-3	TRBV4-1	NA	11	few	TGCGCCAGCAGCCAGGCCGGGACTTATCTTTTT	CASSQAGTYLF
TRBJ2-1	TRBV9	TRBD1	14	NA	TGTGCCAGCAGCAGCCGGGACAGGGACAATGAGCAGTTCTTC	CASSSRDRDNEQFF
TRBJ2-1	TRBV7-9	TRBD1	21	NA	TGTGCCAGCAGCTTACAATTGGGGGAGACAGGGGCGCGGACTGCCACAAATGAGCAGTCCTTC	CASSLQLGETGARTATNEQSF
TRBJ2-5	TRBV18	NA	15	few	TGTGCCAGCTCACTCAACGTGGCTGCACAAGAGACCCAGTACTTC	CASSLNVAAQETQYF
TRBJ2-7	TRBV27	TRBD1	11	many	TGTGCCAGCAGGGACAGGGGCGAGCAGTACTTC	CASRDRGEQYF
TRBJ1-6	TRBV28	NA	14	NA	TGTGCCAGCAGTTTGACTCAGTTGAATTCACCCCTCCACTTT	CASSLTQLNSPLHF
TRBJ1-2	TRBV27	NA	17	NA	TGTGCCAGCAGAAAGAGCCAGGGGATTCGGCCGAACTATGGCTACACCTTC	CASRKSQGIRPNYGYTF
TRBJ2-7	TRBV5-1	NA	15	NA	TGCGCCAGCAGCTCGAGGCTGGCGGAGCGCTACGAGCAGTACTTC	CASSSRLAERYEQYF
TRBJ1-1	TRBV29-1	TRBD1	13	few	TGCAGCATTGTAGGGGACAGAATTGCTGGTGCTTTCTTT	CSIVGDRIAGAFF
TRBJ2-1	TRBV11-2	NA	14	many	TGTGCCAGCAGCCACACCGGGACCTCAAATGAGCAGTTCTTC	CASSHTGTSNEQFF
TRBJ2-3	TRBV20-1	NA	13	few	TGCAGTGCTAGAGCTTCAGGCACAGATACGCAGTATTTT	CSARASGTDTQYF
TRBJ1-2	TRBV6-1	NA	13	many	TGTGCCAGCAGCCCCTCCACGAAAGATGGCTACACCTTC	CASSPSTKDGYTF
TRBJ2-7	TRBV27	TRBD2	14	NA	TGTGCCAGCAGACTTGCGGGAGCTCCGGACGAGCAGTACTTC	CASRLAGAPDEQYF
TRBJ2-1	TRBV10-3	NA	15	NA	TGTGCCATCAGACCTGACTCGACTGGCTACAATGAGCAGTTCTTC	CAIRPDSTGYNEQFF
TRBJ2-1	TRBV7-2	TRBD2	14	many	TGTGCCAGCAGTCGACTAGCGGAATGGAATGAGCAGTTCTTC	CASSRLAEWNEQFF
TRBJ2-1	TRBV7-9	TRBD1	13	many	TGTGCCAGCAGCGGACAGGTCTACAATGAGCAGTTCTTC	CASSGQVYNEQFF
TRBJ2-7	TRBV14	NA	13	NA	TGTGCCAGCAGCCAACCGCCGTCCTACGAGCAGTACTTC	CASSQPPSYEQYF
TRBJ1-2	TRBV20-1	NA	14	NA	TGCAGTGCTAGAGATCAGGGCAGGGCGTATGGCTACACCTTC	CSARDQGRAYGYTF
TRBJ1-5	TRBV7-9	TRBD1	16	few	TGTGCCAGCAGCTTAGTGGGACAGGGTGAGAATCAGCCCCAGCATTTT	CASSLVGQGENQPQHF
TRBJ1-1	TRBV5-1	NA	16	few	TGCGCCAGCAGCTTGGGATCGGGGGCAAGGGACACTGAAGCTTTCTTT	CASSLGSGARDTEAFF
TRBJ2-5	TRBV11-2	NA	17	many	TGTGCCAGCAGCTTTGTTTCTGGACTCGGGACGGGGGAGACCCAGTACTTC	CASSFVSGLGTGETQYF
TRBJ1-2	TRBV3-1	NA	15	many	TGTGCCAGCAGCCAAGATAGAGGTTGGGACTATGGCTACACCTTC	CASSQDRGWDYGYTF
TRBJ2-7	TRBV7-9	NA	14	NA	TGTGCCAGCGTAGGAGGGGGCACTTCCTACGAGCAGTACTTC	CASVGGGTSYEQYF
TRBJ1-4	TRBV7-2	TRBD1	15	many	TGTGCCAGCAGGTCCTACGGGACAGGGATTGAAAAACTGTTTTTT	CASRSYGTGIEKLFF
TRBJ1-5	TRBV7-9	NA	15	many	TGTGCCAGCAGCTTAGCAGGCAGGGGCAATCAGCCCCAGCATTTT	CASSLAGRGNQPQHF
TRBJ2-7	TRBV10-3	NA	14	NA	TGTGCCATCGGTCACGGGGCTAGTTCCTACGAGCAGTACTTC	CAIGHGASSYEQYF
TRBJ1-2	TRBV6-1	TRBD1	17	many	TGTGCCAGCAGTGGACCCACCCCAGACAGGGGGAACTATGGCTACACCTTC	CASSGPTPDRGNYGYTF
TRBJ2-5	TRBV12-5	TRBD2	12	few	TGTGCTAGTGGGGGGCTAGCGGGGACCCAGTACTTC	CASGGLAGTQYF
TRBJ1-1	TRBV6-5	NA	14	few	TGTGCCAGCAGTTACGCGTCAGAATACACTGAAGCTTTCTTT	CASSYASEYTEAFF
TRBJ2-3	TRBV29-1	TRBD2	15	NA	TGCAGCGTTGAAAAAGCGGGAGAGACCACAGATACGCAGTATTTT	CSVEKAGETTDTQYF
TRBJ2-3	TRBV7-3	TRBD2	16	many	TGTGCCAGCAGCTTAGCCAGCGGGAGGAACACAGATACGCAGTATTTT	CASSLASGRNTDTQYF
TRBJ2-7	TRBV3-1	TRBD2	15	many	TGTGCCAGCAGCACTAGCGGGAGAGCGGCCTACGAGCAGTACTTC	CASSTSGRAAYEQYF
TRBJ2-7	TRBV3-1	TRBD2	15	many	TGTGCCAGCAGCCAAGATGGCCTAGCGGGATGGGAGCAGTACTTC	CASSQDGLAGWEQYF
TRBJ2-7	TRBV9	NA	15	NA	TGTGCCAGCAGCGCCCCGGGGAGCCGAGGGGGGGAGCAGTACTTC	CASSAPGSRGGEQYF
TRBJ2-7	TRBV12-3/TRBV12-4	NA	14	few	TGTGCCAGCAACAGGGGGGGAGGGCCGGACGAGCAGTACTTC	CASNRGGGPDEQYF
TRBJ2-7	TRBV2	NA	13	few	TGTGCCAGCAGCCCGAGTAGCTCCTACGAGCGGTACTTC	CASSPSSSYERYF
TRBJ2-5	TRBV5-1	TRBD2	18	NA	TGCGCCAGCAGCTTAGGGGTACTAGCGGGAGATTTCAGAGAGACCCAGTACTTC	CASSLGVLAGDFRETQYF
TRBJ2-3	TRBV24-1	TRBD2	16	NA	TGTGCCACCAGTGACCCTAGCGGGAGAGGGGGAGATACGCAGTATTTT	CATSDPSGRGGDTQYF
TRBJ2-5	TRBV12-5	NA	15	NA	TGTGCTAGTGGTTTGGGTGAGGGAAAGCTGGAGACCCAGTACTTC	CASGLGEGKLETQYF
TRBJ2-7	TRBV2	NA	14	many	TGTGCCAGCAGTCAACAGGGTAGATCCTACGAGCAGTACTTC	CASSQQGRSYEQYF
TRBJ1-2	TRBV2	TRBD1	15	many	TGTGCCAGCATGGGGACAGGGAGGATTCTCTATGGCTACACCTTC	CASMGTGRILYGYTF